The 20 T cell receptor beta chains below come from one sample, sequenced in a study of blood T cell repertoires in COVID-19. Profiling relied on immunoSEQ multiplex PCR, and the TCRdb table lists in-frame clones only, not all of them. This sample has about 260,000 clones, with around 90% found just once. The material sequenced was peripheral blood. The receptor set was obtained from a woman aged 70-85 years with COVID-19, enrolled during active disease.

This clone was detected only a few times. V usage is TRBV19 and J usage is TRBJ2-1, with D possibly being TRBD2 (6 bases). V lost 5 bases to trimming and J lost 10 bases, with 9 bases between them. This CDR3 has 11 residues. Germline CDR1 reads LNHDA; CDR2 reads SQIVND (reference sequence). The CDR3 nucleotides read TGTGCCAGTAGTCGGCGGGAAGAGCAGTTCTTC. Translating gives CASSRREEQFF.

This chain links TRBV2 with TRBJ1-2, with D possibly being TRBD1 (5 bases). From germline, CDR1 is SNHLY and CDR2 FYNNEI. This CDR3 contains 15 residues. V gave up 6 bases and J gave up 5 bases, with 19 bases separating them. The CDR3 sequence is CASRTGGRGGYGYTF. In DNA, the CDR3 is TGTGCCAGCAGAACTGGGGGGAGAGGTGGATATGGCTACACCTTC. Together with reference TRBV2 and TRBJ1-2, the CDR3 gives the full variable domain: EPEVTQTPSHQVTQMGQEVILRCVPISNHLYFYWYRQILGQKVEFLVSFYNNEISEKSEIFDDQFSVERPDGSNFTLKIRSTKLEDSAMYFCASRTGGRGGYGYTFGSGTRLTVV.

This clone came up once. The rearrangement links TRBV3-1 (or the pseudogene TRBV3-2) to TRBJ1-5, with D possibly matching TRBD1 (5 bases). Germline V lookup: CDR1 LGHDT, CDR2 YNNKEL (reference sequence). Trimming pared 1 base from V and 7 bases from J, leaving 14 bases between. The CDR3 loop spans 15 amino acids. The CDR3 DNA is TGTGCCAGCAGCCAAGGGCAGGGTTTATACCAGCCCCAGCATTTT. Its protein is CASSQGQGLYQPQHF.

This chain connects TRBV7-9 to TRBJ2-3; D is uncertain. This CDR3 has 15 residues. Germline V gene data show CDR1 as SEHNR and CDR2 as FQNEAQ (reference sequence). The V gene lost 5 bases and the J gene lost 11 bases, with 23 bases spanning the gap. CDR3 loop: CASSTLVRGEPRQYF. CDR3 DNA sequence: TGTGCCAGCAGCACCCTAGTGAGAGGAGAACCTAGGCAGTATTTT.

There are a few counts of this clone. This chain uses TRBV7-9 with TRBJ2-1; D gene unclear. CDR3 size: 12 residues. Trimming cost V 4 bases and J 2 bases, with 3 bases left between them. CDR1 is SEHNR, CDR2 FQNEAQ, per germline (reference sequence). In nucleotides, the CDR3 is TGTGCCAGCAGCTATACCTACAATGAGCAGTTCTTC. This codes for CASSYTYNEQFF.

The V call is TRBV7-3, the J call TRBJ2-2; 12 bases are shared with TRBD1. The germline CDR1 and CDR2 sequences are SGHTA and FQGTGA. Trimming cost V 3 bases and J 5 bases; bases outside gene matches: 4. This CDR3 is 16 amino acids long. This CDR3 is CASSFPGQGATGELFF. In nucleotides, the CDR3 is TGTGCCAGCAGCTTCCCGGGACAGGGGGCAACCGGGGAGCTGTTTTTT.

The chain is built from TRBV28 and TRBJ2-3, with a tentative D call TRBD1 (5 bases). Trimming took 5 bases from V and 2 from J, leaving 8 bases between them. The CDR3 has 13 amino acids. The germline V gene encodes CDR1 MDHEN and CDR2 SYDVKM. CDR3 loop: CASSTTDTDTQYF. CDR3 nucleotide sequence: TGTGCCAGCAGTACGACAGACACAGATACGCAGTATTTT.

J is TRBJ2-7 and V is TRBV28; 8 bases align to TRBD2. The CDR3 length is 13 residues. Trimming took 8 bases from V and 3 from J; bases not matched to a gene: 6. Germline V CDR1 and CDR2: MDHEN, SYDVKM. CDR3 loop: CASCFGRDYEQYF. For the CDR3, the DNA is TGTGCCAGCTGCTTCGGGAGGGACTACGAGCAGTACTTC. The full variable domain, completed using reference TRBV28 and TRBJ2-7, is DVKVTQSSRYLVKRTGEKVFLECVQDMDHENMFWYRQDPGLGLRLIYFSYDVKMKEKGDIPEGYSVSREKKERFSLILESASTNQTSMYLCASCFGRDYEQYFGPGTRLTVT.

The chain is built from TRBV19 and TRBJ2-2, with D perhaps matching TRBD2 (6 bases). Germline V lookup: CDR1 LNHDA, CDR2 SQIVND (reference sequence). The V and J ends lost 7 bases and 5 bases respectively, with 17 bases between them. The CDR3 extends over 15 amino acids. CDR3 in DNA: TGTGCCAGTAAGGAACGGGAGCTATGGACCGGGGAGCTGTTTTTT. Residues: CASKERELWTGELFF. The full variable domain, rest sourced from reference TRBV19 and TRBJ2-2, is DGGITQSPKYLFRKEGQNVTLSCEQNLNHDAMYWYRQDPGQGLRLIYYSQIVNDFQKGDIAEGYSVSREKKESFPLTVTSAQKNPTAFYLCASKERELWTGELFFGEGSRLTVL.

This sequence joins TRBV10-3 and TRBJ1-4, with D uncertain. Germline V lookup: CDR1 ENHRY, CDR2 SYGVKD. With 7 bases removed from V and 8 bases from J, the gap between germline ends came to 14 bases. The CDR3 consists of 13 residues. The CDR3 DNA sequence: TGTGCCATCAACGAGGCCCCTAGCGAAAAACTGTTTTTT. This gives the protein CAINEAPSEKLFF.

The genes are TRBV19 and TRBJ2-2, with D possibly being TRBD1 (6 bases). Trimming pared 7 bases from V and 3 bases from J, leaving 21 bases between. CDR3 size: 17 residues. Looked up from germline, CDR1 is LNHDA and CDR2 is SQIVND (reference sequence). CDR3 region: CASTPWGLERDTGELFF. CDR3 sequence (DNA): TGTGCCAGTACTCCCTGGGGGCTAGAGAGAGACACCGGGGAGCTGTTTTTT.

The chain combines TRBV2 with TRBJ1-5; 10 bases agree with TRBD1. The V gene end was trimmed by 6 bases and the J gene end by 5 bases; junction bases not matched to a gene: 4. Per germline, CDR1 SNHLY and CDR2 FYNNEI. The CDR3 has 14 residues. This CDR3 is CASSGQGVDQPQHF. CDR3 bases: TGTGCCAGCAGCGGACAGGGGGTTGATCAGCCCCAGCATTTT.

The table lists this clone with a count of one. The chain combines TRBV3-1 (or the pseudogene TRBV3-2) with TRBJ1-6; D is uncertain. This CDR3 is built from 14 residues. Germline V gene lookup returns CDR1 LGHDT and CDR2 YNNKEL (reference sequence). Trimming pared 8 bases from V and 5 bases from J, leaving 13 bases between. The CDR3 region is CASSPGFDNSPLHF. CDR3 sequence (DNA): TGTGCCAGCTCCCCGGGATTTGATAATTCACCCCTCCACTTT.

The V call is TRBV19, the J call TRBJ2-1; possible D gene TRBD2, 5 bases. The V end was cut by 5 bases, the J end by 0 bases, with 14 bases between. The germline CDR1 and CDR2 sequences are LNHDA and SQIVND (reference sequence). The CDR3 runs to 16 residues. The CDR3 is CASSLVSTSSYNEQFF. The CDR3 DNA sequence: TGTGCCAGTAGTCTCGTCAGTACTAGCTCCTACAATGAGCAGTTCTTC.

V and J are TRBV7-2 and TRBJ2-3; TRBD1 aligns across 7 bases. This CDR3 is 14 amino acids long. CDR1 SGHTA and CDR2 FQGNSA come from the germline V gene. V shed 8 bases, J shed 6 bases, and the junction held 11 bases outside the gene matches. The DNA of the CDR3 is TGTGCCAGCGGCGGTACAACAGGGGCTGATACGCAGTATTTT. This gives the protein CASGGTTGADTQYF.

The CDR3 spells CASSPLSQETQYF. The DNA of the CDR3 is TGTGCCAGCAGCCCCTTATCCCAAGAGACCCAGTACTTC. The chain combines TRBV11-3 with TRBJ2-5; D gene uncertain. The V and J ends lost 5 bases and 1 base respectively, with 8 bases between them. CDR1 and CDR2 from the germline V gene are SGHNT and YENEEA. The CDR3 is 13 residues long.

V usage is TRBV15 and J usage is TRBJ2-1; 13 nucleotides agree with TRBD2. This CDR3 is 15 amino acids long. The germline V gene has CDR1 LNHNV and CDR2 YYDKDF (reference sequence). The J segment lost 9 bases and the V segment lost 5 bases, leaving 7 bases of the junction unmatched. This CDR3 reads CATSLRTSGRGEQFF. The DNA of the CDR3 is TGTGCCACCAGCCTACGGACTAGCGGGAGAGGTGAGCAGTTCTTC.

V gene TRBV5-1 combines with J gene TRBJ1-1; TRBD1 is a possible D gene (6 bases). The germline V gene has CDR1 SGHRS and CDR2 YFSETQ. The CDR3 covers 15 residues. Trimming pared 4 bases from V and 3 bases from J, leaving 16 bases between. CDR3: CASSPLWGHDTEAFF. The CDR3 DNA reads as TGCGCCAGCAGCCCGCTGTGGGGGCATGACACTGAAGCTTTCTTT.

The chain carries TRBV6-6 and TRBJ1-5, with TRBD1 as a possible D gene (5 bases). This CDR3 comprises 12 residues. Germline loops: CDR1 MNHNY, CDR2 SVGAGI (reference sequence). The ends were cut back, 11 bases at V and 3 bases at J, with 11 bases in the middle. CDR3 nucleotide sequence: TGTGCCTCCGGGGGGGTCAATCAGCCCCAGCATTTT. This encodes CASGGVNQPQHF.

CDR3 sequence (DNA): TGTGCCAGCAGCAAAGCGGGTGCCGGATTGAGCACACGGGGCTCCTATAATTCACCCCTCCACTTT. Amino acids: CASSKAGAGLSTRGSYNSPLHF. This rearrangement joins TRBV21-1 to TRBJ1-6. TRBV21-1 is recorded as a pseudogene. This CDR3 is built from 22 residues.